A selection of T cell receptor beta chains follows, all from one sample in a study of Ad26.COV2.S vaccination and SARS-CoV-2 variants. Assay: immunoSEQ multiplex PCR; the TCRdb copy retains only in-frame clones and omits some. The profile shows about 450,000 clones, nearly 90% of them singletons. The material was peripheral blood, obtained in a trial of Ad26.COV2.S vaccine versus placebo. The receptor source for this set is a person between 18 and 60 years old who received the Ad26.COV2.S COVID-19 vaccine or a placebo. Each CDR3 is given with its conserved first and last residue. The order of the fields is V gene, clone size, D gene, J gene, CDR3 DNA, CDR3 protein. A D gene is named only where the DNA matches it firmly. Not every row has a clone size; where given, it reads once, few, many or a size class.

TRBV12-3/TRBV12-4,-,TRBD1,TRBJ1-5,TGTGCCAGCAGCAGGGGACAGGGGCAGCCCCAGCATTTT,CASSRGQGQPQHF
TRBV18,-,-,TRBJ1-5,TGTGCCAGCTCACCACAGACTAATCAGCCCCAGCATTTT,CASSPQTNQPQHF
TRBV7-2,-,TRBD1,TRBJ2-2,TGTGCCAGCAGCCAAGGACAGGGGAACACCGGGGAGCTGTTTTTT,CASSQGQGNTGELFF
TRBV20-1,-,-,TRBJ1-1,TGCAGTGCTAGTCAAGGCAACACTGAAGCTTTCTTT,CSASQGNTEAFF
TRBV5-8,-,TRBD2,TRBJ2-2,TGTGCCAGCAGCCCCCTTGGAGGGAGGGTCACCGGGGAGCTGTTTTTT,CASSPLGGRVTGELFF
TRBV7-3,-,TRBD2,TRBJ2-3,TGTGCCAGCAGCCCCGGACTAGCAGGCGGAGATACGCAGTATTTT,CASSPGLAGGDTQYF
TRBV19,-,-,TRBJ1-4,TGTGCCAGTAGTAAGACAGGAGGTAATGAAAAACTGTTTTTT,CASSKTGGNEKLFF
TRBV6-2/TRBV6-3,-,TRBD2,TRBJ2-7,TGTGCCAGCAGTTACCACAGCGGGGGCCCTACCTACGAGCAGTACTTC,CASSYHSGGPTYEQYF
TRBV28,-,-,TRBJ2-2,TGTGCCAGCAGATCGCCCGGGACAACAACCGGGGAGCTGTTTTTT,CASRSPGTTTGELFF
TRBV9,-,-,TRBJ2-1,TGTGCCAGCAGCGTAGGAGGTAGTGGCTCCTACAATGAGCAGTTCTTC,CASSVGGSGSYNEQFF
TRBV28,-,TRBD1,TRBJ1-3,TGTGCCAGCAGTCAGGGGGGAGGTAACACCATATATTTT,CASSQGGGNTIYF
TRBV4-1,few,-,TRBJ1-5,TGCGCCAGCAGCCAAGATGGGAGAAATCAGCCCCAGCATTTT,CASSQDGRNQPQHF
TRBV11-3,-,-,TRBJ2-1,TGTGCCAGCAGCCCGGGGCGAGGGTTCAATGAGCAGTTCTTC,CASSPGRGFNEQFF